The entry that follows covers one T cell receptor (beta chain) sequence. Individuals drawn from about 26 US areas were about 18 to 89 years old. Assignments of participants to cohorts depended upon their own reported clinical history. This CDR3 is 18 amino acids long. CDR1 is KGHDR, CDR2 SFDVKD, per germline. Losses at the gene ends were 3 bases for V and 2 bases for J; bases not matched to a gene: 10. The data were obtained in a study of blood T cell repertoires in COVID-19. Study summary: PBMCs, B-cell-depleted T cells, or T cells were the source of the cDNA or gDNA that made up the material.

In the original processing: Reference gene primer amplification yielded estimated nucleated cell counts. Profiled with immunoSEQ multiplex PCR; TCRdb holds only in-frame clones, not every one. V and J calls plus clone size are reproduced from that table; the DNA served to infer D and trimming. This repertoire shows under 250,000 clones, 70% to 90% found once; its top ten account for roughly 10%. The gene calls are TRBV24-1 and TRBJ2-3; 10 bases align to TRBD1. The TCR originated in a man aged 25 to 45 who had recovered from COVID-19. Input material: PBMCs or T cells enriched from blood (not recorded which). CDR3 residues: CATSDTRQGARTTDTQYF. The CDR3 DNA sequence: TGTGCCACCAGTGATACCCGACAGGGGGCGCGAACCACAGATACGCAGTATTTT.